The rows below give T cell receptor beta chains drawn from one sample of a study of regulatory T cells in long-lasting Graves disease. In TCRdb, the multiplex PCR reads were re-called with MiXCR into one record per CDR3 protein. This table holds over 450,000 distinct CDR3 sequences, roughly 21% found once. The sequences come from peripheral blood mononuclear cells (PBMCs), collected when the disease was refractory, from a patient treated with antithyroid drugs. These receptors all stem from a female donor with Graves disease. Both conserved end residues are part of each CDR3. D genes are given only for firm matches. Not every row has a clone size; where given, it reads once, few, many or a size class.

D gene: TRBD1; V gene: TRBV6-1; clone size: few; J gene: TRBJ2-7; CDR3 protein: CATSIRGQSFLPSYEQYF; CDR3 DNA: TGTGCCACTTCCATCAGGGGACAGAGTTTTTTGCCCTCCTACGAGCAGTACTTC
D gene: -; V gene: TRBV12-3/TRBV12-4; clone size: -; J gene: TRBJ2-3; CDR3 protein: CASSRGPAEGTDTQYF; CDR3 DNA: TGTGCCAGCAGTCGCGGTCCAGCGGAGGGCACAGATACGCAGTATTTT
D gene: TRBD1; V gene: TRBV11-2; clone size: once; J gene: TRBJ1-1; CDR3 protein: CASSLETGGAGTEAFF; CDR3 DNA: TGTGCCAGCAGCTTAGAGACAGGGGGCGCGGGGACTGAAGCTTTCTTT
D gene: -; V gene: TRBV20-1; clone size: -; J gene: TRBJ2-1; CDR3 protein: CSARDPAEDNEQFF; CDR3 DNA: TGCAGTGCTAGAGATCCGGCGGAAGACAATGAGCAGTTCTTC
D gene: -; V gene: TRBV7-2; clone size: many; J gene: TRBJ1-4; CDR3 protein: CASSSGAGFDEKLFF; CDR3 DNA: TGTGCCAGCAGCTCCGGCGCAGGGTTCGATGAAAAACTGTTTTTT
D gene: -; V gene: TRBV28; clone size: once; J gene: TRBJ2-7; CDR3 protein: CASSFARGPTYEQYF; CDR3 DNA: TGTGCCAGCAGTTTTGCGAGGGGACCAACCTACGAGCAGTACTTC
D gene: -; V gene: TRBV12-3/TRBV12-4; clone size: -; J gene: TRBJ2-7; CDR3 protein: CASSSGQYEQYF; CDR3 DNA: TGTGCCAGCAGCTCCGGACAGTACGAGCAGTACTTC
D gene: -; V gene: TRBV2; clone size: -; J gene: TRBJ2-3; CDR3 protein: CASRELASFDTQYF; CDR3 DNA: TGTGCCAGCAGGGAGCTAGCATCCTTCGATACGCAGTATTTT
D gene: -; V gene: TRBV28; clone size: many; J gene: TRBJ2-7; CDR3 protein: CASSLPGAEIYEQYF; CDR3 DNA: TGTGCCAGCAGTTTGCCCGGGGCGGAGATATACGAGCAGTACTTC
D gene: -; V gene: TRBV20-1; clone size: few; J gene: TRBJ2-5; CDR3 protein: CSARGAGQSTSQETQYF; CDR3 DNA: TGCAGTGCTAGAGGTGCAGGGCAGTCGACTTCGCAAGAGACCCAGTACTTC
D gene: -; V gene: TRBV28; clone size: many; J gene: TRBJ2-5; CDR3 protein: CASSRNYQETQYF; CDR3 DNA: TGTGCCAGCAGTCGAAACTACCAAGAGACCCAGTACTTC
D gene: TRBD1; V gene: TRBV12-3/TRBV12-4; clone size: many; J gene: TRBJ1-1; CDR3 protein: CASSPRTGVMNTEAFF; CDR3 DNA: TGTGCCAGCAGTCCTCGGACAGGGGTTATGAACACTGAAGCTTTCTTT
D gene: TRBD1; V gene: TRBV3-1; clone size: few; J gene: TRBJ2-7; CDR3 protein: CASSRDRSGEQYF; CDR3 DNA: TGTGCCAGCAGTAGGGACAGGAGTGGGGAGCAGTACTTC
D gene: -; V gene: TRBV6-2/TRBV6-3; clone size: -; J gene: TRBJ1-5; CDR3 protein: CASSYSQFNQPQHF; CDR3 DNA: TGTGCCAGCAGTTATTCGCAGTTCAATCAGCCCCAGCATTTT